This TCR beta chain was observed in a study of regulatory T cells in long-lasting Graves disease. Time point given: newly diagnosed GD, antithyroid drugs for less than 3 months. After RNA was extracted from PBMCs, the TCR library was made from it. Library construction for TCR beta used iRepertoire HTBI primers and Arm-PCR of CDR3 regions. Using its own MiXCR run on the multiplex PCR reads, TCRdb lists one record per CDR3 protein. The sample yields roughly 360,000 distinct CDR3 sequences, 10% to 15% seen once. Trimming took 6 bases from V and 7 from J; bases not matched to a gene: 8. Per the germline V gene, CDR1 is MNHNS and CDR2 is SASEGT. The CDR3 is 15 residues long. This same sample was also taken into another study, of T cells in Graves' hyperthyroidism and ophthalmopathy.

The sequencing used peripheral blood mononuclear cells (PBMCs), collected at new diagnosis, from a patient treated with antithyroid drugs. This chain uses TRBV6-1 with TRBJ2-4, with 11 positions matching TRBD2. This clonotype was sampled from a woman between 18 and 30 years old with Graves disease. The CDR3 is CASSRIAGGVNIQYF. For the CDR3, the DNA is TGTGCCAGCAGCAGGATAGCGGGAGGGGTTAACATTCAGTACTTC.